Each of the 26 T cell receptor beta chains below was sequenced from the same sample in a study of human T cells and chemical hapten exposure. Unfractionated whole blood served as the source for total RNA extraction. Using its own MiXCR run on the 5' RACE reads, TCRdb lists one record per CDR3 protein. The sample includes some 150,000 distinct CDR3 sequences, 3.5% to 5% seen only once; the top ten take about 1.3%. The origin of the receptors is a female donor in good health.

Many counts were recorded for this clonotype. V is TRBV28 and J is TRBJ2-7; no clear D gene. Looked up from germline, CDR1 is MDHEN and CDR2 is SYDVKM. The CDR3 contains 14 residues. With 5 bases removed from V and 2 bases from J, the gap between germline ends came to 13 bases. In DNA, the CDR3 is TGTGCCAGCAGTCCAGCGCCAACCACCTACGAGCAGTACTTC. Protein product: CASSPAPTTYEQYF.

Ten or more counts support this clonotype. The chain carries TRBV18 and TRBJ1-2; 9 positions agree with TRBD1. Germline V gives CDR1 KGHSH, CDR2 LQKENI. This CDR3 region has 15 residues. V was pared by 3 bases and J by 7 bases, with 9 bases of the junction left unmatched. The CDR3 coding sequence is TGTGCCAGCTCACCTTCCGTCACAGGGGGCGTTGGCTACACCTTC. Protein: CASSPSVTGGVGYTF. Full variable domain (rest looked up from reference TRBV18 and TRBJ1-2): NAGVMQNPRHLVRRRGQEARLRCSPMKGHSHVYWYRQLPEEGLKFMVYLQKENIIDESGMPKERFSAEFPKEGPSILRIQQVVRGDSAAYFCASSPSVTGGVGYTFGSGTRLTVV.

This clonotype has ten or more counts. The chain couples TRBV6-1 to TRBJ1-5; 8 bases fit TRBD1. The V and J ends lost 6 bases and 2 bases, in that order; junction bases with no gene match: 21. Germline V lookup: CDR1 MNHNS, CDR2 SASEGT. There are 20 residues in the CDR3. In nucleotides, the CDR3 is TGTGCCAGCAGGGGAATGAAGGGGACAGGACTCCCACCCGGCAATCAGCCCCAGCATTTT. Translating gives CASRGMKGTGLPPGNQPQHF.

This clonotype was detected many times. The rearrangement joins TRBV20-1 to TRBJ1-1; D gene unclear. In germline, CDR1 is DFQATT, CDR2 SNEGSKA (reference sequence). The CDR3 covers 18 residues. The ends were cut back, 1 base at V and 7 bases at J, with 28 bases in the middle. In nucleotides, the CDR3 is TGCAGTGCTAGAGGGATGCCGTCCTACGCAGAAAGAAGTAATGAAGCTTTCTTT. Protein product: CSARGMPSYAERSNEAFF.

In its sample, this clonotype was seen many times. One junction end does not reproduce the germline sequence, and a read error may be involved. The V and J genes are TRBV12-3 or TRBV12-4 and TRBJ1-1, with a weak D call TRBD1 (5 bases). The CDR3 runs to 16 residues. The CDR3 DNA is TGTGCCAGCAGGTTAGGGAGGAGTGGGGGGAACACTGAAGCTTTCTTT. Protein product: CASRLGRSGGNTEAFF.

For this clonotype: Its ends do not fully match the called genes, so a read error is possible. V is TRBV25-1 and J is TRBJ1-2, with D maybe TRBD1 (6 bases). Germline loops: CDR1 MGHDK, CDR2 SYGVNS. CDR3 length equals 14 residues. The CDR3 nucleotides are TGTGCCAGCAGTGAATGGCCAGGGGCCTATGGCGACACCTTC. Its translation is CASSEWPGAYGDTF.

This clonotype was recorded at least ten times. The chain uses TRBV20-1 and TRBJ2-1; 7 nucleotides match TRBD1. The CDR3 has 14 amino acids. Germline CDR1 is DFQATT and CDR2 is SNEGSKA (reference sequence). As DNA, the CDR3 is TGCAGCGCGCCGGCAGTGGACAGGCGGAATGAGCAGTTCTTC. Translated, it gives CSAPAVDRRNEQFF.

With respect to this clonotype: A junction boundary mismatches the germline segment, possibly from a read error. The chain couples TRBV20-1 to TRBJ2-3; TRBD2 is a possible D gene (6 bases). This CDR3 has 17 amino acids. Germline V lookup: CDR1 DFQATT, CDR2 SNEGSKA (reference sequence). CDR3 DNA: TGCAGTGCTAGAGATCTCGGCGGGGCTTCTAGCACAGATACGGAGTATTTT. Its protein product is CSARDLGGASSTDTEYF.

This clonotype was counted many times. The chain joins TRBV20-1 to TRBJ1-5; 7 bases are a match to TRBD1. The V gene's germline CDR1 is DFQATT and CDR2 SNEGSKA (reference sequence). This CDR3 has 15 amino acids. Trimming cost V 5 bases and J 2 bases; bases outside gene matches: 9. Here the CDR3 reads CSASEGANGNQPQHF. CDR3 bases: TGCAGTGCTTCGGAGGGGGCGAATGGCAATCAGCCCCAGCATTTT.

This clonotype came up many times. This chain's CDR3 is CASSGGTGPYNGYTF. For the CDR3, the DNA is TGTGCCAGCAGTGGTGGGACAGGCCCATACAATGGCTACACCTTC. The rearrangement links TRBV6-5 to TRBJ1-2, with TRBD1 matching over 8 bases. The CDR3 runs 15 residues. Trimming removed 5 bases from V and 6 bases from J; junction bases left unmatched: 11. Per germline, CDR1 MNHEY and CDR2 SVGAGI.

In its sample, this clonotype was seen a few times. The V call is TRBV2, the J call TRBJ2-3, with 8 bases aligning to TRBD1. Trimming at V came to 4 bases and at J to 5 bases, leaving 8 bases not matched to a gene. In germline, CDR1 is SNHLY, CDR2 FYNNEI. This CDR3 comprises 15 residues. The CDR3 sequence: CASSGTGRRIDTQYF. The CDR3 DNA is TGTGCCAGCAGTGGGACAGGGAGGAGGATAGATACGCAGTATTTT.

This clonotype was counted at least ten times. The chain is built from TRBV28 and TRBJ1-4; D gene ambiguous. Trimming shortened V by 10 bases and J by 4 bases, and 13 bases separated the two germline ends. The V gene's germline CDR1 is MDHEN and CDR2 SYDVKM. The CDR3 spans 13 residues. DNA for the CDR3: TGTGCCACCCTATCGTTTGGTAATGAAAAACTGTTTTTT. Its protein is CATLSFGNEKLFF.

Many counts were recorded for this clonotype. The rearrangement joins TRBV7-2 to TRBJ2-2; no clear D. Germline loops: CDR1 SGHTA, CDR2 FQGNSA. Deletions cut 2 bases from V and 3 bases from J, with 7 bases between. The CDR3 consists of 14 residues. CDR3 residues: CASSLSTDTGELFF. CDR3 nucleotide sequence: TGTGCCAGCAGCTTATCCACGGACACCGGGGAGCTGTTTTTT.

This clonotype occurred many times. V usage is TRBV2 and J usage is TRBJ2-1; TRBD1 is a possible D gene (5 bases). CDR1 and CDR2 from the germline V gene are SNHLY and FYNNEI. CDR3 size: 13 residues. V was shortened by 10 bases and J by 7 bases, with 17 bases between the two germline ends. CDR3 loop: CATSGQIGNEQFF. Here the CDR3 DNA reads TGTGCCACCTCAGGACAAATCGGGAATGAGCAGTTCTTC.

The chain joins TRBV25-1 to TRBJ1-1, with D possibly matching TRBD1 (5 bases). Trimming pared 1 base from V and 1 base from J, leaving 7 bases between. The CDR3 is 14 residues long. Germline assignment: CDR1 MGHDK and CDR2 SYGVNS. CDR3 in amino acids: CASSESGRNTEAFF. CDR3 bases: TGTGCCAGCAGTGAATCAGGGCGGAACACTGAAGCTTTCTTT.

CDR3: CASSVGDRDSPLHF. The CDR3 DNA sequence: TGCGCCAGCAGCGTTGGTGACAGGGATTCACCCCTCCACTTT. The chain employs TRBV5-1 and TRBJ1-6, with 7 bases that match TRBD1. The CDR3 covers 14 residues. V was clipped by 4 bases and J by 8 bases; unmatched bases: 6. Germline V CDR1 and CDR2: SGHRS, YFSETQ.

Many counts were recorded for this clonotype. The chain employs TRBV29-1 and TRBJ2-7, with a weak D call TRBD2 (5 bases). Trimming shortened V by 3 bases and J by 5 bases, and 14 bases separated the two germline ends. This CDR3 is 13 amino acids long. From germline, CDR1 is SQVTM and CDR2 ANQGSEA. CDR3 nucleotides: TGCAGCGTTGATCTTTATGGACTTAACGAGCAGTACTTC. It translates to CSVDLYGLNEQYF.

This clonotype was observed a few times. The chain is built from TRBV14 and TRBJ2-3, with 10 bases that match TRBD1. The V segment lost 4 bases and the J segment 4 bases; nucleotides outside the gene matches: 11. The CDR3 extends over 17 amino acids. Per the germline V gene, CDR1 is SGHDN and CDR2 is FVKESK. CDR3 residues: CASSRMGQGLRADTQYF. The CDR3 nucleotides read TGTGCCAGCAGCCGTATGGGACAGGGGCTGCGAGCAGATACGCAGTATTTT.

This clonotype occurred many times. The V call is TRBV5-1, the J call TRBJ1-1; the match to TRBD1 covers 8 bases. After removal of 4 bases from V and 0 bases from J, the junction contained 5 bases not matched to a gene. This CDR3 is built from 15 residues. The germline V gene encodes CDR1 SGHRS and CDR2 YFSETQ. Here the CDR3 DNA reads TGCGCCAGCAGCCCGGACAGGGAAATGAACACTGAAGCTTTCTTT. Translation: CASSPDREMNTEAFF. The whole variable domain, filled in from reference TRBV5-1 and TRBJ1-1, reads KAGVTQTPRYLIKTRGQQVTLSCSPISGHRSVSWYQQTPGQGLQFLFEYFSETQRNKGNFPGRFSGRQFSNSRSEMNVSTLELGDSALYLCASSPDREMNTEAFFGQGTRLTVV.

This clonotype was detected many times. The junction departs from the called germline gene at one end, perhaps through a read error. The chain couples TRBV2 to TRBJ2-7; 9 bases are shared with TRBD2. The CDR3 covers 15 residues. Germline lookup yields CDR1 SNHLY and CDR2 FYNNEI. DNA for the CDR3: TGTGCCAGGAGTGAGGGCGGGGGGGCGAGTCGGGAGCAGTACTTC. Translated: CARSEGGGASREQYF.

Comment on this clonotype: This clone may be a read error of a much larger clone one base away. This chain connects TRBV29-1 to TRBJ2-3; the D gene could be TRBD1 or TRBD2 (6 bases each). The CDR3 consists of 11 residues. CDR1 and CDR2 (germline): SQVTM, ANQGSEA. Trimming pared 7 bases from V and 9 bases from J, leaving 14 bases between. The CDR3 spells CSGVDGGTQYF. CDR3 nucleotide sequence: TGCAGCGGTGTTGACGGGGGCACGCAGTATTTT.

The chain has TRBV6-5 and TRBJ2-1; TRBD1 agrees at 10 bases. The CDR3 consists of 14 residues. Per the germline V gene, CDR1 is MNHEY and CDR2 is SVGAGI. Trimming removed 5 bases from V and 9 bases from J; junction bases left unmatched: 7. CDR3 region: CASSSRQGAGEQFF. The CDR3 nucleotides are TGTGCCAGCAGTAGTCGACAGGGGGCTGGTGAGCAGTTCTTC.

This clonotype was observed a few times. V usage is TRBV4-2 and J usage is TRBJ1-5; 7 positions match TRBD1. With V trimmed by 0 bases and J by 2 bases, 1 base remained unmatched. Per the germline V gene, CDR1 is LGHNA and CDR2 is YNFKEQ. The CDR3 has 15 residues. CDR3 sequence (DNA): TGTGCCAGCAGCCAAGATGGACAGGGCAATCAGCCCCAGCATTTT. It specifies CASSQDGQGNQPQHF.

This clonotype has ten or more counts. The chain carries TRBV6-1 and TRBJ1-1; D gene uncertain. The CDR3 has 12 residues. Trimming removed 10 bases from V and 7 bases from J, with 16 bases in between. Germline V CDR1 and CDR2: MNHNS, SASEGT. In DNA, the CDR3 is TGTGCCACCCCTGGGATCGGGAGTGAAGCTTTCTTT. Residues: CATPGIGSEAFF.

This clonotype was observed many times. This sequence joins TRBV12-3 or TRBV12-4 and TRBJ1-1, with a possible D match to TRBD1 (6 bases). V lost 6 bases and J 1 base, leaving 18 bases between the germline ends. The CDR3 contains 16 residues. CDR3 residues: CASRGWGGRTNTEAFF. The DNA for the CDR3 is TGTGCCAGCAGGGGATGGGGGGGGCGGACGAACACTGAAGCTTTCTTT.

This clonotype was seen repeatedly, ten times or more. The gene calls are TRBV20-1 and TRBJ2-7; weak D call: TRBD1 (6 bases). V lost 2 bases, J lost 6 bases, and 26 bases lay in between. Germline values: CDR1 DFQATT, CDR2 SNEGSKA (reference sequence). The CDR3 loop spans 17 amino acids. CDR3 residues: CSARSLGGGSAVGEQYF. For the CDR3, the DNA is TGCAGTGCTAGAAGCCTAGGGGGTGGTTCCGCGGTGGGCGAGCAGTACTTC.